The clone carrying this T cell receptor beta chain has just a few counts. Its antigen is as yet unknown. The data originate from a study of beta chain features in type 1 diabetes. Points from the study as a whole: High TCR expression in some cells could lead to their over-representation in cDNA sequencing. Type 1 diabetes patients had fewer VDJ junction insertions and more deletions.

Sorting based on CD45RO/CCR7/CD25/CD127/CD95/CD27 separated CD4+ naive, central memory, regulatory and stem cell-like memory cells. Germline CDR1 SGDLS, CDR2 YYNGEE. The CDR3 sequence is 15 residues long. The V and J ends lost 0 bases and 4 bases, in that order; junction bases with no gene match: 3. Expressed TCRB transcripts were sequenced because the entire RNA isolate underwent reverse transcription. TCRdb keeps only in-frame clones here, not all; method: immunoSEQ multiplex PCR. The repertoire holds about 220,000 clones, with approximately 10% as singletons. The chain joins TRBV9 to TRBJ2-1, with 8 bases fitting TRBD2. Input material: central memory CD4+ T cells from blood. This TCR was recovered from a man younger than 35 in good health. CDR3 sequence (DNA): TGTGCCAGCAGCGTAGGAGCGGGAGCGTACAATGAGCAGTTCTTC. Its translation: CASSVGAGAYNEQFF. Full variable domain (remainder filled in from reference TRBV9 and TRBJ2-1): DSGVTQTPKHLITATGQRVTLRCSPRSGDLSVYWYQQSLDQGLQFLIQYYNGEERAKGNILERFSAQQFPDLHSELNLSSLELGDSALYFCASSVGAGAYNEQFFGPGTRLTVL.